Sequencing of this TCR beta chain was carried out in a study of blood T cell repertoires in COVID-19. As for the study in general: PBMCs, B-cell-depleted T cells, or T cells provided the cDNA or gDNA that made up the material.

The CDR3 totals 15 residues. CDR1 and CDR2 (germline): MNHEY, SVGAGI. V gave up 7 bases and J gave up 2 bases, with 15 bases separating them. TCRdb keeps only in-frame clones here, not all; method: immunoSEQ multiplex PCR. Here the sample spans about 120,000 clones, approximately 80% being singletons. This clone appeared a single time. Material for sequencing was peripheral blood. This TCR came from a human donor in a cohort sampled during active COVID-19. The genes are TRBV6-5 and TRBJ1-5; D unresolved. The CDR3 nucleotides read TGTGCCAGCAATTCTGCATATGTAGGCAATCAGCCCCAGCATTTT. Its protein is CASNSAYVGNQPQHF.